These T cell receptor beta chains were read from a single sample in a study of blood T cell repertoires in COVID-19. Some clones are missing from TCRdb's copy, which holds only in-frame ones; the method was immunoSEQ multiplex PCR. The data show 150,000 to 200,000 clones, around 87% seen once. Sequenced material: peripheral blood. These receptors were obtained from a man aged 45-65 years with acute or convalescent COVID-19. The CDR3 runs from the conserved cysteine through the conserved F or W. A D gene is named only where the DNA matches it firmly. Where a row states a size, it is once, few, many or the class of an expanded clone; other rows omit it.

D,J,size,V,DNA,CDR3
TRBD1,TRBJ2-2,-,TRBV18,TGTGCCAGCTCACCCAGGACAGGGTCGGACACCGGGGAGCTGTTTTTT,CASSPRTGSDTGELFF
TRBD1,TRBJ2-2,-,TRBV7-2,TGTGCCAGCAGCTCCCAGGGGGCTTCGGGCACCGGGGAGCTGTTTTTT,CASSSQGASGTGELFF
TRBD1,TRBJ2-1,-,TRBV11-2,TGTGCCAGCAGCTTATTCCAGACAGGGACCTTCTCCTACAATGAGCAGTTCTTC,CASSLFQTGTFSYNEQFF
TRBD1,TRBJ1-2,-,TRBV29-1,TGCAGCGTGAAGACAGGGACTGACTATGGCTACACCTTC,CSVKTGTDYGYTF
TRBD1,TRBJ1-3,-,TRBV7-9,TGTGCCAGCAGCTTAGGACAGGGGACAAACACCATATATTTT,CASSLGQGTNTIYF
-,TRBJ2-1,-,TRBV7-9,TGTGCCAGCAGCGGGGCTGGGGGCTATGAGCAGTTCTTC,CASSGAGGYEQFF
TRBD2,TRBJ2-1,-,TRBV4-2,TGTGCCAGCAGCACCGGGACTAGCGGGAATGAGCAGTTCTTC,CASSTGTSGNEQFF
-,TRBJ1-3,-,TRBV30,TGTGCCTGGAGTGTACGTGTTAACCGAGACACCATATATTTT,CAWSVRVNRDTIYF
-,TRBJ1-2,-,TRBV10-3,TGTGCCATCAGTGAGATGTCGGGGAGGAACGGTGGCTACACCTTC,CAISEMSGRNGGYTF
-,TRBJ2-7,-,TRBV3-1/TRBV3-2,TGTGCCAGCAGCCAAGATACGGCCCGGGTCCACGAGCAGTACTTC,CASSQDTARVHEQYF
-,TRBJ1-1,-,TRBV18,TGTGCCAGCTCGCTCCGAACCCTGGAGGACACTGAAGCTTTCTTT,CASSLRTLEDTEAFF
-,TRBJ2-3,-,TRBV7-3,TGTGCCAGCAGCCGCCACCTGACGGGTCAGGATACGCAGTATTTT,CASSRHLTGQDTQYF
TRBD2,TRBJ2-7,-,TRBV7-6,TGTGCCAGCAGCGGTGGTCCGGGACTAGCGGGGGGCGAGCAGTACTTC,CASSGGPGLAGGEQYF
TRBD1,TRBJ2-6,-,TRBV28,TGTGCCAGCAGTTGGGACAGCAGCCCCAACGTCCTGACTTTC,CASSWDSSPNVLTF
TRBD1,TRBJ2-5,once,TRBV7-9,TGTGCCAGCAGCGTACCGGGACAGATCCAAGAGACCCAGTACTTC,CASSVPGQIQETQYF